Presented here are 22 T cell receptor beta chains from one specimen sequenced in a study of blood T cells in healthy people across ages. Sample-barcoded 5' priming and a J-beta primer mix drove a second PCR of 7 to 11 cycles. TCRdb reprocessed the 5' RACE reads with MiXCR, giving one entry per CDR3 protein. Found here are about 800,000 distinct CDR3 sequences, around a quarter of them singletons; the top ten hold under 4.5%. The same sample was also studied in work on T cells of mothers and their children.

Sequenced material: blood. Receptors originate from a boy between 10 and 17 years old in good health.

The chain combines TRBV5-1 with TRBJ1-1, with TRBD1 matching over 9 bases. V shed 5 bases and J 9 bases; nucleotides not matched to a gene: 8. This CDR3 region has 13 residues. Germline CDR1 and CDR2: SGHRS and YFSETQ. CDR3 DNA sequence: TGCGCCAGCAGTGAGGGACAGGGCGGACAAGCTTTCTTT. Translation: CASSEGQGGQAFF.

The V and J genes are TRBV27 and TRBJ2-3; 7 nucleotides agree with TRBD2. The CDR3 contains 15 residues. Germline CDR1 and CDR2: MNHEY and SMNVEV (reference sequence). After removal of 7 bases from V and 0 bases from J, the junction contained 7 bases not matched to a gene. For the CDR3, the DNA is TGTGCCAGCACCTCAGCGCGGGAGAGCACAGATACGCAGTATTTT. It codes for CASTSARESTDTQYF.

This clonotype has a count of ten or more. The chain is built from TRBV7-9 and TRBJ2-3, with D tentatively TRBD1 or TRBD2 (5 bases each). Looked up from germline, CDR1 is SEHNR and CDR2 is FQNEAQ (reference sequence). The CDR3 length is 15 residues. V was cut by 0 bases and J by 0 bases, with 7 bases left in between. The CDR3 DNA sequence: TGTGCCAGCAGCTTAGCGGGACCCAGCACAGATACGCAGTATTTT. Amino acids: CASSLAGPSTDTQYF.

The chain couples TRBV20-1 to TRBJ1-2, with a weak D call TRBD1 (5 bases). This CDR3 spans 14 amino acids. Trimming cost V 3 bases and J 8 bases, with 19 bases left between them. Germline values: CDR1 DFQATT, CDR2 SNEGSKA (reference sequence). The CDR3 coding sequence is TGCAGTGCTAGCGGGACGGGGTATCCAGGGGGCTACACCTTC. Translation: CSASGTGYPGGYTF.

The V gene is TRBV7-6, the J gene TRBJ2-7, with D unresolved. Germline CDR1 SGHVS, CDR2 FNYEAQ. V lost 5 bases, J lost 3 bases, and 11 bases lay in between. CDR3 length: 13 residues. In nucleotides, the CDR3 is TGTGCCAGCAGCCTATCCCAATACTACGAGCAGTACTTC. This codes for CASSLSQYYEQYF.

In its sample, this clonotype was seen a few times. The chain joins TRBV5-1 to TRBJ1-5; tentatively, D is TRBD1 (5 bases). Per germline, CDR1 SGHRS and CDR2 YFSETQ. V lost 2 bases and J lost 1, with 7 bases in between. The CDR3 has 14 amino acids. DNA of the CDR3: TGCGCCAGCAGCTTCGAGGGGAGCAATCAGCCCCAGCATTTT. It specifies CASSFEGSNQPQHF.

This clonotype has a count of ten or more. The chain uses TRBV20-1 and TRBJ2-5, with D tentatively TRBD2 (7 bases). This CDR3 contains 15 residues. V was trimmed by 0 bases and J by 1 base, leaving 12 bases between them. The germline CDR1 and CDR2 sequences are DFQATT and SNEGSKA (reference sequence). For the CDR3, the DNA is TGCAGTGCTAGAGAAGGGGGACTACTCCAAGAGACCCAGTACTTC. This encodes CSAREGGLLQETQYF.

Only a few counts were recorded for this clonotype. The junction shows a germline mismatch at one end, possibly a read error. The rearrangement links TRBV12-3 or TRBV12-4 to TRBJ1-1; D gene ambiguous. This CDR3 spans 15 amino acids. CDR3 in amino acids: CTSSLESDLNAEAFF. The CDR3 DNA follows: TGTACCAGCAGCCTAGAGTCTGACCTGAACGCTGAAGCTTTCTTT.

This clonotype came up once. This chain connects TRBV25-1 to TRBJ2-7, with no clear D. Judging by the DNA end, TRBJ2-5 fits better; the J call may be wrong. Germline V gene sequence: CDR1 MGHDK, CDR2 SYGVNS. CDR3 size: 13 residues. The CDR3 DNA reads TGTGCCAGCAGTGAATCGCCCCCAGAGACCCAGTACTTC. Protein: CASSESPPETQYF.

The chain couples TRBV20-1 to TRBJ1-2; tentative D call: TRBD1 (6 bases). The CDR3 has 13 residues. Germline CDR1 reads DFQATT; CDR2 reads SNEGSKA (reference sequence). Between the trimmed V and J ends, which lost 0 bases and 6 bases, there was a span of 11 bases. In DNA, the CDR3 is TGCAGTGCTAGAGATAGGGGGGGGGATGGCTACACCTTC. Translating it yields CSARDRGGDGYTF.

In regard to this clonotype: This is likely a read error, given that the CDR3 carries no conserved phenylalanine or tryptophan at its end. The chain employs TRBV20-1 and TRBJ1-4; D perhaps matches TRBD1 (5 bases). Germline CDR1 is DFQATT and CDR2 is SNEGSKA (reference sequence). This CDR3 is 12 amino acids long. Trimming shortened V by 6 bases and J by 6 bases, and 11 bases separated the two germline ends. The CDR3 is CSARDGDEKLFS. The CDR3 region has the DNA TGCAGTGCCCGGGACGGGGATGAAAAACTGTTTTCT.

This chain links TRBV3-1 with TRBJ2-1; 11 nucleotides align to TRBD1. V lost 5 bases to trimming and J lost 9 bases; unmatched junction nucleotides: 9. CDR3 length: 15 amino acids. Germline lookup yields CDR1 LGHDT and CDR2 YNNKEL (reference sequence). The DNA of the CDR3 is TGTGCCAGCAGCGGACAGGGGGCCCCCCAGGGTGAGCAGTTCTTC. This codes for CASSGQGAPQGEQFF.

This clonotype was picked up a small number of times. This chain connects TRBV28 to TRBJ2-7; perhaps TRBD2 as D (6 bases). The CDR3 is 15 amino acids. V gave up 6 bases and J gave up 2 bases, with 17 bases separating them. Germline V gene lookup returns CDR1 MDHEN and CDR2 SYDVKM. The DNA of the CDR3 is TGTGCCAGCAGCCCCTTAGCGGATGATACCTACGAGCAGTACTTC. Its translation: CASSPLADDTYEQYF. Variable domain in full (rest from reference TRBV28 and TRBJ2-7): DVKVTQSSRYLVKRTGEKVFLECVQDMDHENMFWYRQDPGLGLRLIYFSYDVKMKEKGDIPEGYSVSREKKERFSLILESASTNQTSMYLCASSPLADDTYEQYFGPGTRLTVT.

The gene calls are TRBV20-1 and TRBJ1-2; D ambiguous. CDR1 and CDR2 (germline): DFQATT, SNEGSKA (reference sequence). The CDR3 runs 13 residues. Trimming stripped 5 bases from V and 0 bases from J, with 10 bases between. CDR3 in DNA: TGCAGTGCTCCCGACGGGGCTAACTATGGCTACACCTTC. Amino acid sequence: CSAPDGANYGYTF.

The V gene is TRBV7-2, the J gene TRBJ2-3; D gene ambiguous. The length of the CDR3 is 15 residues. Germline V gene sequence: CDR1 SGHTA, CDR2 FQGNSA. Trimming stripped 5 bases from V and 1 base from J, with 13 bases between. The CDR3 sequence is CASSPRLSGTDTQYF. Written as DNA, the CDR3 is TGTGCCAGCAGCCCCCGGTTGTCGGGCACAGATACGCAGTATTTT. Looking up the rest from reference TRBV7-2 and TRBJ2-3 gives the full variable domain: GAGVSQSPSNKVTEKGKDVELRCDPISGHTALYWYRQSLGQGLEFLIYFQGNSAPDKSGLPSDRFSAERTGGSVSTLTIQRTQQEDSAVYLCASSPRLSGTDTQYFGPGTRLTVL.

There are a few counts of this clonotype. CDR3: CSGRDRGSYNEQFF. DNA for the CDR3: TGCAGCGGCCGGGACAGGGGATCCTACAATGAGCAGTTCTTC. The V and J genes are TRBV29-1 and TRBJ2-1; 10 positions match TRBD1. V lost 7 bases to trimming and J lost 1 base; unmatched junction nucleotides: 4. From germline, CDR1 is SQVTM and CDR2 ANQGSEA. This CDR3 has 14 amino acids.

This clonotype has a handful of counts. The chain employs TRBV27 and TRBJ2-1; maybe TRBD2 (5 bases). V lost 4 bases and J 9 bases, leaving 13 bases between the germline ends. The CDR3 is made up of 13 amino acids. Germline V gene sequence: CDR1 MNHEY, CDR2 SMNVEV (reference sequence). The chain's CDR3 is CASSSGRFGEQFF. CDR3 nucleotide sequence: TGTGCCAGCAGTTCGGGAAGGTTCGGTGAGCAGTTCTTC.

This clonotype was counted many times. In DNA form, the CDR3 reads TGCAGTGCTAGACTAGCGGGAGCCGGGGAGCTGTTTTTT. This translates into CSARLAGAGELFF. The chain joins TRBV20-1 to TRBJ2-2, with 10 bases identical to TRBD2. This CDR3 is built from 13 residues. The J segment lost 6 bases and the V segment lost 2 bases, leaving 0 bases of the junction unmatched. The germline V gene encodes CDR1 DFQATT and CDR2 SNEGSKA (reference sequence).

This clonotype was detected only a few times. V gene TRBV20-1 combines with J gene TRBJ2-1; D possibly corresponds to TRBD2 (5 bases). V shed 0 bases and J shed 0 bases, with 12 bases lying between them. The CDR3 has 16 residues. Germline CDR1 and CDR2: DFQATT and SNEGSKA (reference sequence). The CDR3 nucleotides are TGCAGTGCTAGAGATGCAACTAGAAGCTCCTACAATGAGCAGTTCTTC. As protein: CSARDATRSSYNEQFF.

This chain uses TRBV15 with TRBJ2-1; 7 bases fit TRBD2. CDR3 length: 14 amino acids. Germline CDR1 is LNHNV and CDR2 is YYDKDF (reference sequence). The V segment lost 1 base and the J segment 4 bases; nucleotides outside the gene matches: 1. CDR3 DNA sequence: TGTGCCACCAGCAGAGCGGGAGGTTACAATGAGCAGTTCTTC. As protein: CATSRAGGYNEQFF.

This clonotype was seen a handful of times. The V and J genes are TRBV2 and TRBJ1-1; D not certain. The ends were cut back, 6 bases at V and 7 bases at J, with 12 bases in the middle. The germline V gene encodes CDR1 SNHLY and CDR2 FYNNEI. The CDR3 has 12 residues. The CDR3 is CASRTPSGEAFF. The CDR3 DNA follows: TGTGCCAGCAGGACGCCCAGCGGTGAAGCTTTCTTT.

The chain uses TRBV29-1 and TRBJ2-6; 9 bases are a match to TRBD1. The ends lost 6 bases at V and 0 bases at J; junction bases unmatched: 3. Germline CDR1 reads SQVTM; CDR2 reads ANQGSEA. This CDR3 has 15 residues. CDR3 coding DNA: TGCAGCGTAGGACAGGGGAGCTCTGGGGCCAACGTCCTGACTTTC. It encodes CSVGQGSSGANVLTF.